These 25 T cell receptor beta chains came from one sample sequenced in a study of blood T cell repertoires in COVID-19. TCRdb's table, derived via immunoSEQ multiplex PCR, lists solely in-frame clones and lacks some. The table has a few hundred thousand clones, approximately 88% seen once. Sequenced material: peripheral blood. The receptors shown here come from a man in his forties or fifties with acute or convalescent COVID-19.

The J gene is TRBJ1-2, the V gene TRBV20-1; TRBD1 is a possible D gene (5 bases). The V gene's germline CDR1 is DFQATT and CDR2 SNEGSKA (reference sequence). The V and J ends lost 7 bases and 2 bases respectively, with 8 bases between them. This CDR3 contains 11 residues. CDR3 DNA sequence: TGCAGTGGGCGACAGAACTATGGCTACACCTTC. This gives the protein CSGRQNYGYTF.

The chain uses TRBV9 and TRBJ2-2, with D possibly TRBD2 on 5 matching bases. The V end was cut by 4 bases, the J end by 3 bases, with 10 bases between. CDR3 size: 14 residues. Per germline, CDR1 SGDLS and CDR2 YYNGEE. The DNA of the CDR3 is TGTGCCAGCAGCTACCGGACTTACACCGGGGAGCTGTTTTTT. It yields the protein CASSYRTYTGELFF. The full variable domain, completed using reference TRBV9 and TRBJ2-2, is DSGVTQTPKHLITATGQRVTLRCSPRSGDLSVYWYQQSLDQGLQFLIQYYNGEERAKGNILERFSAQQFPDLHSELNLSSLELGDSALYFCASSYRTYTGELFFGEGSRLTVL.

The V call is TRBV5-6, the J call TRBJ1-6; D unresolved. Germline CDR1 is SGHDT and CDR2 is YYEEEE. This CDR3 region has 12 residues. V was pared by 5 bases and J by 7 bases, with 7 bases between. The CDR3 sequence is CASSPGNSPLHF. DNA of the CDR3: TGTGCCAGCAGTCCGGGGAATTCACCCCTCCACTTT.

The CDR3 nucleotides are TGTGCCAGTAGTAATATCGAGGTATCCTACAATGAGCAGTTCTTC. Its protein product is CASSNIEVSYNEQFF. V gene TRBV19 combines with J gene TRBJ2-1; no clear D gene. The CDR3 spans 15 residues. V gave up 4 bases and J gave up 1 base, with 11 bases separating them. Per the germline V gene, CDR1 is LNHDA and CDR2 is SQIVND (reference sequence).

This chain links TRBV27 with TRBJ2-7; 15 bases fit TRBD2. J was trimmed by 5 bases and V by 6 bases; bases with no gene match: 5. From germline, CDR1 is MNHEY and CDR2 SMNVEV (reference sequence). The CDR3 is made up of 15 amino acids. The CDR3 DNA follows: TGTGCCAGCAGGAAGGGACTAGCGGGAGGCAACGAGCAGTACTTC. This translates into CASRKGLAGGNEQYF.

The chain uses TRBV7-9 and TRBJ1-2; TRBD1 aligns across 8 bases. CDR1 SEHNR and CDR2 FQNEAQ come from the germline V gene (reference sequence). Trimming removed 0 bases from V and 5 bases from J; junction bases left unmatched: 8. The CDR3 sequence is 16 residues long. As DNA, the CDR3 is TGTGCCAGCAGCTTAGCGACAGGGGTACTGAGGTATGGCTACACCTTC. It yields the protein CASSLATGVLRYGYTF.

This clone showed up just a few times. J is TRBJ1-2 and V is TRBV27, with 7 positions matching TRBD1. Per the germline V gene, CDR1 is MNHEY and CDR2 is SMNVEV (reference sequence). This CDR3 is built from 13 residues. V lost 5 bases and J lost 8; bases outside the gene matches: 8. The CDR3 DNA reads as TGTGCCAGCAGTCGACAGGGCCTCGGCGGCTACACCTTC. This gives the protein CASSRQGLGGYTF.

The CDR3 spells CASSEQGKNSPLHF. The CDR3 coding sequence is TGTGCCAGCAGTGAACAGGGGAAAAATTCACCCCTCCACTTT. The chain combines TRBV28 with TRBJ1-6; 7 bases are a match to TRBD1. Germline CDR1 and CDR2: MDHEN and SYDVKM. Unmatched junction bases numbered 5, after V lost 5 bases and J lost 7 bases. The CDR3 is made up of 14 amino acids.

V usage is TRBV6-4 and J usage is TRBJ1-2; the D is unclear. Germline CDR1 is MRHNA and CDR2 is SNTAGT. The CDR3 spans 13 residues. Deletions cut 6 bases from V and 5 bases from J, with 13 bases between. The CDR3 nucleotides are TGTGCCAGCAGCCTCACTACCCCTTATGGCTACACCTTC. Translation: CASSLTTPYGYTF.

V usage is TRBV11-3 and J usage is TRBJ1-1; TRBD1 matches at 7 bases. The length of the CDR3 is 14 residues. Germline V gene sequence: CDR1 SGHNT, CDR2 YENEEA. J lost 1 base, V lost 4 bases, and 3 bases had no gene match. The CDR3 is CASSYRGSNTEAFF. The CDR3 region has the DNA TGTGCCAGCAGCTACAGGGGATCGAACACTGAAGCTTTCTTT.

This clone came up a few times. This sequence joins TRBV3-1 (or the pseudogene TRBV3-2) and TRBJ1-1, with D perhaps TRBD1 (6 bases). Looked up from germline, CDR1 is LGHDT and CDR2 is YNNKEL (reference sequence). Trimming took 4 bases from V and 0 from J, leaving 12 bases between them. This CDR3 is built from 15 residues. CDR3 sequence: CASSPLPGVNTEAFF. DNA of the CDR3: TGTGCCAGCAGCCCCCTCCCAGGGGTGAACACTGAAGCTTTCTTT.

This clone was picked up a small number of times. The chain has TRBV30 and TRBJ1-5; 7 bases align to TRBD1. CDR1 GTSNPN and CDR2 SVGIG come from the germline V gene (reference sequence). Unmatched junction bases numbered 7, after V lost 1 base and J lost 7 bases. The CDR3 loop spans 14 amino acids. The CDR3 sequence is CAWSGTGVLQPQHF. For the CDR3, the DNA is TGTGCCTGGAGTGGAACAGGGGTTTTACAGCCCCAGCATTTT.

The chain carries TRBV2 and TRBJ2-2; the D is unclear. Per germline, CDR1 SNHLY and CDR2 FYNNEI. Trimming left V 5 bases short and J 6 bases short, with 13 bases between. The CDR3 covers 14 residues. The CDR3 loop reads CASSSENRPGELFF. The CDR3, as DNA: TGTGCCAGCAGTTCAGAAAATCGTCCCGGGGAGCTGTTTTTT.

This clone was recorded once. The chain joins TRBV11-2 to TRBJ2-7; a possible D gene is TRBD2 (6 bases). The CDR3 loop spans 11 amino acids. Per the germline V gene, CDR1 is SGHAT and CDR2 is FQNNGV. V shed 5 bases and J shed 10 bases, with 12 bases lying between them. This CDR3 is CASSQAGRQYF. For the CDR3, the DNA is TGTGCCAGCAGCCAGGCGGGACGACAGTACTTC.

The chain employs TRBV4-2 and TRBJ2-3; possibly TRBD2 for D (5 bases). The CDR3 runs to 16 residues. Trimming pared 0 bases from V and 6 bases from J, leaving 16 bases between. Germline values: CDR1 LGHNA, CDR2 YNFKEQ. The CDR3 here is CASSQDRSSAGDTQYF. The CDR3 DNA reads TGTGCCAGCAGCCAAGACCGGAGTAGCGCTGGCGATACGCAGTATTTT.

V is TRBV7-8 and J is TRBJ1-5, with 7 bases fitting TRBD1. Trimming at V came to 5 bases and at J to 0 bases, leaving 4 bases not matched to a gene. CDR1 is SGHVS and CDR2 is FQNEAQ in the germline V gene. CDR3 length: 15 amino acids. CDR3 in DNA: TGTGCCAGCAGCGAGGGACAGAATAGCAATCAGCCCCAGCATTTT. This sequence encodes CASSEGQNSNQPQHF.

V gene TRBV5-1 combines with J gene TRBJ2-7; D perhaps matches TRBD1 (6 bases). The ends were cut back, 5 bases at V and 2 bases at J, with 11 bases in the middle. The CDR3 length is 13 residues. From germline, CDR1 is SGHRS and CDR2 YFSETQ. DNA of the CDR3: TGCGCCAGCAGTATACAGGGCCCCTACGAGCAGTACTTC. It codes for CASSIQGPYEQYF. Variable domain in full (rest from reference TRBV5-1 and TRBJ2-7): KAGVTQTPRYLIKTRGQQVTLSCSPISGHRSVSWYQQTPGQGLQFLFEYFSETQRNKGNFPGRFSGRQFSNSRSEMNVSTLELGDSALYLCASSIQGPYEQYFGPGTRLTVT.

This clone was observed a few times. This chain joins TRBV5-1 and TRBJ2-7; 8 bases fit TRBD1. CDR1 SGHRS and CDR2 YFSETQ come from the germline V gene. J gave up 0 bases and V 3 bases, and 5 bases lay outside the gene matches. The CDR3 totals 15 residues. CDR3: CASSSTGQVSYEQYF. The CDR3, as DNA: TGCGCCAGCAGCTCCACGGGACAGGTCTCCTACGAGCAGTACTTC. Looking up the rest from reference TRBV5-1 and TRBJ2-7 gives the full variable domain: KAGVTQTPRYLIKTRGQQVTLSCSPISGHRSVSWYQQTPGQGLQFLFEYFSETQRNKGNFPGRFSGRQFSNSRSEMNVSTLELGDSALYLCASSSTGQVSYEQYFGPGTRLTVT.

As to this clone: Other DNA sequences in the same sample also yield this CDR3. The chain links TRBV7-2 to TRBJ1-5; 9 bases agree with TRBD1. V lost 5 bases to trimming and J lost 0 bases; unmatched junction nucleotides: 5. Germline lookup yields CDR1 SGHTA and CDR2 FQGNSA. The CDR3 contains 16 residues. CDR3 sequence: CASSPGTGYSNQPQHF. Written as DNA, the CDR3 is TGTGCCAGCAGCCCCGGGACAGGGTATAGCAATCAGCCCCAGCATTTT.

The chain uses TRBV10-1 and TRBJ1-5; 9 nucleotides agree with TRBD1. Looked up from germline, CDR1 is WNHNN and CDR2 is SYGVQD (reference sequence). CDR3 length: 17 residues. J gave up 1 base and V 6 bases, and 10 bases lay outside the gene matches. DNA for the CDR3: TGCGCCAGCAGGGCCTCTAACAGGGGGCGCAGCAATCAGCCCCAGCATTTT. This translates into CASRASNRGRSNQPQHF.

This chain joins TRBV9 and TRBJ2-6; the D gene is possibly TRBD2 (6 bases). CDR3 length: 18 amino acids. Germline-derived CDR1 and CDR2 are SGDLS and YYNGEE. V was shortened by 2 bases and J by 4 bases, with 19 bases between the two germline ends. The CDR3 bases are TGTGCCAGCAGCGTTAATCCCGGGGGAGCGGTAGGGGCCAACGTCCTGACTTTC. It specifies CASSVNPGGAVGANVLTF. Based on the CDR3 plus reference TRBV9 and TRBJ2-6, the full variable domain is DSGVTQTPKHLITATGQRVTLRCSPRSGDLSVYWYQQSLDQGLQFLIQYYNGEERAKGNILERFSAQQFPDLHSELNLSSLELGDSALYFCASSVNPGGAVGANVLTFGAGSRLTVL.

This clone was recorded only once. The genes are TRBV11-3 and TRBJ2-7, with a possible D match to TRBD1 (6 bases). V was cut by 4 bases and J by 3 bases, with 10 bases left in between. CDR1 and CDR2 (germline): SGHNT, YENEEA. This CDR3 spans 13 amino acids. In DNA form, the CDR3 reads TGTGCCAGCAGCTCAGGGGTACGCTACGAGCAGTACTTC. Translation: CASSSGVRYEQYF.

The chain employs TRBV7-9 and TRBJ1-2; D uncertain. V dropped 2 bases and J dropped 2 bases, with 9 bases sitting between them. Per germline, CDR1 SEHNR and CDR2 FQNEAQ (reference sequence). The CDR3 totals 14 residues. The CDR3 loop is CASSLYAENYGYTF. The CDR3, as DNA: TGTGCCAGCAGCTTATATGCGGAAAACTATGGCTACACCTTC.

The chain's CDR3 is CASSFVAGDRSYEQYF. The CDR3 DNA reads TGTGCCAGCAGTTTCGTAGCGGGAGATAGATCCTACGAGCAGTACTTC. This rearrangement joins TRBV28 to TRBJ2-7; TRBD2 agrees at 9 bases. There are 16 residues in the CDR3. From germline, CDR1 is MDHEN and CDR2 SYDVKM. V trimming: 3 bases; J trimming: 1 base; junction bases outside the gene matches: 7.

The chain uses TRBV3-1 (or the pseudogene TRBV3-2) and TRBJ1-2; 9 positions match TRBD1. CDR1 and CDR2 (germline): LGHDT, YNNKEL (reference sequence). The CDR3 length is 13 residues. The V and J ends lost 4 bases and 10 bases, in that order; junction bases with no gene match: 7. CDR3 bases: TGTGCCAGCAGCCGCACCCGGGACAGGGTCTACACCTTC. It encodes CASSRTRDRVYTF.